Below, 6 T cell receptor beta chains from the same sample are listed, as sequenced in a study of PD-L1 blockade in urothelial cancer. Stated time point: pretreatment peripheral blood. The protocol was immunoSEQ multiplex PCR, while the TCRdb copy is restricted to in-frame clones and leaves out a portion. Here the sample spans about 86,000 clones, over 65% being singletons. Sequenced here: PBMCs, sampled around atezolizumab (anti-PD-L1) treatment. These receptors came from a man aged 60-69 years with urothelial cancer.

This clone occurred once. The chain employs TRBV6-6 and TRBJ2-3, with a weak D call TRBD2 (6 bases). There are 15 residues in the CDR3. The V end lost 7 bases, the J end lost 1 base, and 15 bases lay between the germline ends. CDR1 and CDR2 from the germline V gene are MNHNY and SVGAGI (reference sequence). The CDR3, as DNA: TGTGCCAGCAATAGGATGGGACTGGGCACAGATACGCAGTATTTT. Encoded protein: CASNRMGLGTDTQYF.

The CDR3 sequence: CASSSQVNYEQYF. The CDR3 DNA reads TGTGCCAGCAGCTCCCAGGTAAACTACGAGCAGTACTTC. The chain employs TRBV5-4 and TRBJ2-7, with unresolved D. Trimming removed 3 bases from V and 3 bases from J, with 10 bases in between. Germline loops: CDR1 SGHNT, CDR2 YYREEE (reference sequence). CDR3 length equals 13 residues. Using reference TRBV5-4 and TRBJ2-7 for the parts outside the CDR3, the full variable domain is ETGVTQSPTHLIKTRGQQVTLRCSSQSGHNTVSWYQQALGQGPQFIFQYYREEENGRGNFPPRFSGLQFPNYSSELNVNALELDDSALYLCASSSQVNYEQYFGPGTRLTVT.

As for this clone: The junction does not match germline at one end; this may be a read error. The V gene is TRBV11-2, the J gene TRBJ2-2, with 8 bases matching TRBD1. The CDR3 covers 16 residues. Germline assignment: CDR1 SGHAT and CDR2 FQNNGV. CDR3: CASSLDRGFVSGELFF. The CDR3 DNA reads TGTGCCAGCAGCCTAGACAGGGGATTTGTATCCGGGGAGCTGTTTTTT.

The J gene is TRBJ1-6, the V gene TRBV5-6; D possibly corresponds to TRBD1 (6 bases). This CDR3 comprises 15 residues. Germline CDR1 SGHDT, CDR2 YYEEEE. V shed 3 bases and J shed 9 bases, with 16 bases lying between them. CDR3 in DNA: TGTGCCAGCAGCTCCGATGACAGGTGGGGTTCACCCCTCCACTTT. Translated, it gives CASSSDDRWGSPLHF.

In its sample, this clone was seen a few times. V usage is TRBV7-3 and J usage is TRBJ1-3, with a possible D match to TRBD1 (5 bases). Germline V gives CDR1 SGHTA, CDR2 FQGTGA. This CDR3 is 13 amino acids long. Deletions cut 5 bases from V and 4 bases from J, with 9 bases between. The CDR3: CASSIYRGNTIYF. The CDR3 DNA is TGTGCCAGCAGCATCTACAGGGGAAACACCATATATTTT.

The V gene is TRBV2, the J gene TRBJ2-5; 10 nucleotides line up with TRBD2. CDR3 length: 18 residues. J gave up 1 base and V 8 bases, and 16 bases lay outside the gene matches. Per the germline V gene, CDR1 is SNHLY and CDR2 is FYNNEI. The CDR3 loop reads CASLTYQRGGRSQETQYF. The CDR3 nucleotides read TGTGCCAGCTTAACCTACCAGCGGGGGGGCCGAAGCCAAGAGACCCAGTACTTC.